The 15 T cell receptor beta chains in this list originate from one sample, sequenced in a study of control samples from healthy donors and cancer patients. Profiling relied on immunoSEQ multiplex PCR, and the TCRdb table lists in-frame clones only, not all of them. Of roughly 170,000 clones in the sample, roughly 93% are singletons; the top ten hold more than 1.2%. Material: blood. These receptor sequences come from a young man in good health.

The chain recombines TRBV10-3 with TRBJ1-3, with a possible D match to TRBD1 (6 bases). V lost 5 bases and J 4 bases, leaving 18 bases between the germline ends. The germline CDR1 and CDR2 sequences are ENHRY and SYGVKD. This CDR3 spans 16 amino acids. CDR3 amino acids: CAISSSAGTTGNTIYF. CDR3 coding DNA: TGTGCCATCAGTTCCTCTGCGGGGACAACGGGAAACACCATATATTTT.

V usage is TRBV30 and J usage is TRBJ1-2; no firm D call. Trimming stripped 2 bases from V and 0 bases from J, with 16 bases between. The CDR3 consists of 16 residues. Germline lookup yields CDR1 GTSNPN and CDR2 SVGIG (reference sequence). The CDR3 DNA sequence: TGTGCCTGGAGTCCCGCGTTAGGTCGAGCTAACTATGGCTACACCTTC. Its translation: CAWSPALGRANYGYTF.

This clone appeared once. The sample holds other DNA sequences that translate to the same CDR3. The V gene is TRBV5-1, the J gene TRBJ1-1; the D is unclear. There are 13 residues in the CDR3. CDR1 SGHRS and CDR2 YFSETQ come from the germline V gene. Trimming removed 3 bases at V and 1 base at J, with 7 bases between. The CDR3 loop is CASSSGPNTEAFF. DNA of the CDR3: TGCGCCAGCAGCTCTGGACCGAACACTGAAGCTTTCTTT.

V and J are TRBV7-3 and TRBJ2-1; 7 bases are shared with TRBD1. V lost 2 bases to trimming and J lost 5 bases; unmatched junction nucleotides: 12. The CDR3 extends over 17 amino acids. Germline loops: CDR1 SGHTA, CDR2 FQGTGA. The CDR3 nucleotides read TGTGCCAGCAGCTTAGGATCGCTAAGGGACAGACACAATGAGCAGTTCTTC. Translated: CASSLGSLRDRHNEQFF.

The genes are TRBV3-1 (or the pseudogene TRBV3-2) and TRBJ2-2; D gene uncertain. The CDR3 covers 15 residues. Looked up from germline, CDR1 is LGHDT and CDR2 is YNNKEL (reference sequence). Trimming shortened V by 4 bases and J by 6 bases, and 15 bases separated the two germline ends. The CDR3 is CASSLWTKGSGELFF. The DNA for the CDR3 is TGTGCCAGCAGCCTATGGACCAAAGGGTCCGGGGAGCTGTTTTTT.

The J gene is TRBJ1-6, the V gene TRBV5-1; D unresolved. The germline CDR1 and CDR2 sequences are SGHRS and YFSETQ. The CDR3 length is 15 residues. The V end lost 0 bases, the J end lost 7 bases, and 11 bases lay between the germline ends. DNA for the CDR3: TGCGCCAGCAGCTTGGATAAATTCGAGAATTCACCCCTCCACTTT. Its protein product is CASSLDKFENSPLHF.

The chain uses TRBV30 and TRBJ1-5; 7 positions match TRBD1. The CDR3 contains 16 residues. Looked up from germline, CDR1 is GTSNPN and CDR2 is SVGIG (reference sequence). V gave up 3 bases and J gave up 6 bases; unmatched junction bases: 14. CDR3 coding DNA: TGTGCCTGGAGCCTGGGGGGCAGGGGGGTTGCTCAGCCCCAGCATTTT. This codes for CAWSLGGRGVAQPQHF.

This chain links TRBV11-2 with TRBJ2-7; the match to TRBD2 covers 10 bases. V lost 5 bases and J lost 1; bases outside the gene matches: 5. The V gene's germline CDR1 is SGHAT and CDR2 FQNNGV. The CDR3 consists of 15 residues. The CDR3 DNA sequence: TGTGCCAGCAGCCTTACTAGCGGGGCGTCCTACGAGCAGTACTTC. It translates to CASSLTSGASYEQYF. Full variable domain (rest looked up from reference TRBV11-2 and TRBJ2-7): EAGVAQSPRYKIIEKRQSVAFWCNPISGHATLYWYQQILGQGPKLLIQFQNNGVVDDSQLPKDRFSAERLKGVDSTLKIQPAKLEDSAVYLCASSLTSGASYEQYFGPGTRLTVT.

The chain recombines TRBV2 with TRBJ1-5; weak D call: TRBD1 (5 bases). The germline V gene encodes CDR1 SNHLY and CDR2 FYNNEI. Trimming pared 4 bases from V and 1 base from J, leaving 11 bases between. CDR3 size: 15 residues. The CDR3 sequence is CASSGLGRSNQPQHF. The CDR3 DNA reads TGTGCCAGCAGTGGTCTGGGACGGAGCAATCAGCCCCAGCATTTT.

The chain couples TRBV3-1 (or the pseudogene TRBV3-2) to TRBJ1-3, with 7 bases matching TRBD1. The length of the CDR3 is 16 residues. Germline V gene data show CDR1 as LGHDT and CDR2 as YNNKEL (reference sequence). V gave up 3 bases and J gave up 0 bases; unmatched junction bases: 5. The CDR3 nucleotides read TGTGCCAGCAGCCACCCCGGGACAGCCTCTGGAAACACCATATATTTT. Its protein is CASSHPGTASGNTIYF.

The chain couples TRBV5-8 to TRBJ1-4, with 10 positions matching TRBD1. The CDR3 is 15 residues long. Trimming removed 4 bases from V and 6 bases from J; junction bases left unmatched: 6. Germline V CDR1 and CDR2: SGHTS, YDEGEE. The CDR3 nucleotides are TGTGCCAGCAGCGGGGGACAGGGGAGGTATGAAAAACTGTTTTTT. As protein: CASSGGQGRYEKLFF.

The chain has TRBV18 and TRBJ2-7; D is uncertain. The germline gives CDR1 KGHSH, CDR2 LQKENI. This CDR3 has 13 residues. The V end lost 3 bases, the J end lost 0 bases, and 6 bases lay between the germline ends. The CDR3 DNA sequence: TGTGCCAGCTCACCCGCGAACTCCTACGAGCAGTACTTC. It is translated as CASSPANSYEQYF. Complete variable domain (other parts from reference TRBV18 and TRBJ2-7): NAGVMQNPRHLVRRRGQEARLRCSPMKGHSHVYWYRQLPEEGLKFMVYLQKENIIDESGMPKERFSAEFPKEGPSILRIQQVVRGDSAAYFCASSPANSYEQYFGPGTRLTVT.

J is TRBJ1-3 and V is TRBV10-3, with D maybe TRBD1 (5 bases). Trimming took off 10 bases at V and 0 bases at J, with 19 bases between the two ends. Germline CDR1 reads ENHRY; CDR2 reads SYGVKD. The CDR3 extends over 16 amino acids. The CDR3 protein is CATLHTGTTSGNTIYF. The CDR3 DNA sequence: TGTGCCACCCTACACACCGGGACTACCTCTGGAAACACCATATATTTT.

V and J are TRBV9 and TRBJ1-4; D is possibly TRBD1 (5 bases). This CDR3 is built from 14 residues. V was trimmed by 8 bases and J by 4 bases, leaving 15 bases between them. Germline V lookup: CDR1 SGDLS, CDR2 YYNGEE. CDR3 amino acids: CARDGGAFNEKLFF. CDR3 nucleotides: TGTGCCAGGGACGGAGGGGCTTTTAATGAAAAACTGTTTTTT.

V is TRBV4-1 and J is TRBJ2-2, with a possible D match to TRBD1 (6 bases). The CDR3 runs 20 residues. Trimming removed 2 bases from V and 5 bases from J, with 27 bases in between. Germline CDR1 MGHRA, CDR2 YSYEKL. The CDR3 loop is CASSQSPPGQVYLRTGELFF. The CDR3 DNA reads as TGCGCCAGCAGCCAATCACCTCCGGGACAAGTTTATCTGAGGACCGGGGAGCTGTTTTTT.